This TCR beta chain was obtained from a study of T-cell reconstitution after alpha-beta-depleted transplantation in children. Points from the study as a whole: Among T cells one year after transplant, newly produced cells accounted for most counts and diversity. Recipient T cells and thymic progenitors that survived were the source of the high TCRbeta diversity seen at day 60 in some patients. Reportedly, only several hundred clones from non-depleted graft cells drove alpha-beta T-cell counts at about two months.

Comment on this clonotype: Antigen specificity is unknown.

A TCRbeta library incorporating unique molecular identifiers was prepared. TCRdb called the PCR reads again in MiXCR, with one record for every CDR3 protein. The repertoire holds roughly 150,000 distinct CDR3 sequences, around 10% seen once, with about 13% in the top ten. The sequenced sample was PBMCs, obtained before TCRalphabeta/CD19-depleted stem cell transplant. The sequence was collected from a boy aged 2 to 10 with acute myeloid leukemia, due to receive a stem cell transplant.

The CDR3, as DNA: TGTGCCAGCAGTCCAAGTTGGGGGGGAGAAGAGACCCAGTACTTC. It specifies CASSPSWGGEETQYF. This chain uses TRBV12-3 or TRBV12-4 with TRBJ2-5; TRBD2 matches 7 bases. The CDR3 consists of 15 residues. J lost 3 bases, V lost 5 bases, and 9 bases had no gene match.